This paragraph reports one TCR beta chain. The sample is drawn from a study of blood T cell repertoires in COVID-19. Study context: Collection of acute and convalescent COVID-19 samples took place in the United States, Italy and Spain. Sources were T cells, B-cell-depleted T cells, or PBMCs; the material itself was cDNA or gDNA.

TCRdb's copy holds only in-frame clones and misses some; the assay was immunoSEQ multiplex PCR. Among 140,000 to 150,000 clones listed, 87% were seen once. With 5 bases clipped from V and 1 base from J, the junction kept 11 bases outside the gene matches. Germline CDR1 SGHNT, CDR2 YENEEA. The CDR3 contains 19 residues. Sample: peripheral blood. The gene calls are TRBV11-3 and TRBJ2-1; 13 bases are a match to TRBD2. The TCR originated in a woman aged 50 to 60 with acute or convalescent COVID-19. CDR3 sequence reads: CASSPTSGRPLTSYNEQFF. CDR3 bases: TGTGCCAGCAGCCCGACTAGCGGGAGGCCACTTACTTCCTACAATGAGCAGTTCTTC.